Listed here are 2 T cell receptor beta chains from one sample, sequenced in a study of blood T cell repertoires in COVID-19. Using immunoSEQ multiplex PCR, the repertoire was profiled, and TCRdb retains in-frame clones only, with some absent. The sample holds 250,000 to 300,000 clones, approximately 86% seen once. Specimen: peripheral blood. These receptors were collected from a woman aged 50 to 65 who had recovered from COVID-19.

The chain carries TRBV7-9 and TRBJ2-1, with D tentatively TRBD2 (5 bases). The CDR3 is made up of 17 amino acids. CDR1 and CDR2 from the germline V gene are SEHNR and FQNEAQ (reference sequence). With 5 bases removed from V and 10 bases from J, the gap between germline ends came to 27 bases. The CDR3 nucleotides read TGTGCCAGCAGCGCCCCGGGGTCTTTGCTAGGTGTAGGAGAGCAGTTCTTC. This gives the protein CASSAPGSLLGVGEQFF.

This sequence joins TRBV27 and TRBJ2-1; 12 positions agree with TRBD2. Trimming cost V 4 bases and J 0 bases; bases outside gene matches: 7. This CDR3 contains 18 residues. The germline CDR1 and CDR2 sequences are MNHEY and SMNVEV (reference sequence). In DNA, the CDR3 is TGTGCCAGCAGTTCACGGACTAGCGGGAAGAGCTCCTACAATGAGCAGTTCTTC. Translating gives CASSSRTSGKSSYNEQFF.